Listed here are 32 T cell receptor beta chains from one sample, sequenced in a study of OX40 agonist ivuxolimab in advanced cancers. The library was produced with the immunoSEQ multiplex PCR assay. Held by TCRdb, this immuneACCESS table contains in-frame sequences only and omits some clones. Under half of the omission traces to an unresolved V gene where checked; the cause of the rest is unknown. This sample is represented by 75,000 to 90,000 clones; 80% to 95% of them were singletons. The ten largest make up 0.95% to 1.2% of the sample. The sample was CD4+ or CD8+ T cells sorted from blood, taken in a trial of the OX40 agonist ivuxolimab. The origin of the receptors is an adult with an advanced solid tumor such as melanoma, head and neck, liver or kidney cancer.

This chain links TRBV10-2 with TRBJ2-6; D gene uncertain. The CDR3 extends over 16 amino acids. Germline values: CDR1 WSHSY, CDR2 SAAADI. The V end was cut by 3 bases, the J end by 0 bases, with 9 bases between. CDR3 sequence (DNA): TGCGCCAGCAGTGATATCGGCGCCTCTGGGGCCAACGTCCTGACTTTC. It codes for CASSDIGASGANVLTF.

This chain links TRBV2 with TRBJ2-7; D is perhaps TRBD2 (6 bases). The germline gives CDR1 SNHLY, CDR2 FYNNEI. This CDR3 comprises 15 residues. The V end was cut by 6 bases, the J end by 2 bases, with 17 bases between. CDR3 loop: CASRASGTETYEQYF. The CDR3 DNA reads as TGTGCCAGCAGGGCCTCCGGGACTGAGACCTACGAGCAGTACTTC.

DNA for the CDR3: TGTGCCACACACGGAAGACGGAACCTCTCTGGAAACACCATATATTTT. It is translated as CATHGRRNLSGNTIYF. This chain links TRBV10-3 with TRBJ1-3; D gene uncertain. V was shortened by 10 bases and J by 0 bases, with 19 bases between the two germline ends. Germline loops: CDR1 ENHRY, CDR2 SYGVKD. The CDR3 spans 16 residues.

The rearrangement joins TRBV21-1 to TRBJ2-4; the table's D call, TRBD2, was not checked against the DNA. TRBV21-1 corresponds to a pseudogene. This CDR3 spans 18 amino acids. The CDR3 spells CASSKMGEENWAKNIQYF. DNA for the CDR3: TGTGCCAGCAGCAAAATGGGGGAGGAAAATTGGGCCAAAAACATTCAGTACTTC.

The chain combines TRBV29-1 with TRBJ2-5; the match to TRBD2 covers 12 bases. From germline, CDR1 is SQVTM and CDR2 ANQGSEA. There are 15 residues in the CDR3. Trimming removed 4 bases from V and 2 bases from J; junction bases left unmatched: 5. The CDR3 loop reads CSVGYGTSGQETQYF. The CDR3 DNA is TGCAGCGTTGGGTACGGGACTAGCGGGCAAGAGACCCAGTACTTC.

V usage is TRBV10-3 and J usage is TRBJ1-2; a weak D match, TRBD1 (6 bases). Per germline, CDR1 ENHRY and CDR2 SYGVKD. The V and J ends lost 6 bases and 3 bases respectively, with 11 bases between them. CDR3 length: 13 residues. The chain's CDR3 is CAISAQGDYGYTF. CDR3 in DNA: TGTGCCATCAGCGCACAGGGAGACTATGGCTACACCTTC.

Details on this clone: The junction shows a germline mismatch at one end, possibly a read error. This rearrangement joins TRBV7-7 to TRBJ2-7, with 8 bases lining up with TRBD1. This CDR3 is built from 15 residues. Germline values: CDR1 SSHAT, CDR2 FNYEAQ (reference sequence). CDR3 amino acids: CASSESTGVVSEQYF. The CDR3 DNA follows: TGTGCTAGCAGCGAATCGACAGGGGTGGTATCCGAGCAGTACTTC.

This CDR3 is CASGGGANEKLFF. CDR3 DNA: TGTGCCAGCGGGGGGGGAGCTAATGAAAAACTGTTTTTT. This chain uses TRBV28 with TRBJ1-4; D may be TRBD1 (5 bases). CDR3 length: 13 amino acids. V lost 8 bases and J lost 3, with 10 bases in between. Germline CDR1 is MDHEN and CDR2 is SYDVKM.

This chain uses TRBV4-2 with TRBJ2-3; the D is unclear. V was trimmed by 3 bases and J by 4 bases, leaving 11 bases between them. Looked up from germline, CDR1 is LGHNA and CDR2 is YNFKEQ. The CDR3 is 14 residues long. The DNA for the CDR3 is TGTGCCAGCAGCCAGGGTCTAGAGCCAGATACGCAGTATTTT. Amino acids: CASSQGLEPDTQYF.

V is TRBV27 and J is TRBJ2-7; D uncertain. The CDR3 extends over 14 amino acids. The germline V gene encodes CDR1 MNHEY and CDR2 SMNVEV (reference sequence). Trimming removed 2 bases from V and 4 bases from J, with 12 bases in between. CDR3 region: CASSLQGPYYEQYF. The CDR3 DNA reads TGTGCCAGCAGTTTACAAGGACCTTATTACGAGCAGTACTTC.

The chain joins TRBV18 to TRBJ2-5; D not certain. The CDR3 length is 13 residues. Trimming cost V 2 bases and J 4 bases, with 8 bases left between them. Germline CDR1 is KGHSH and CDR2 is LQKENI. The CDR3 loop is CASSPFGSETQYF. For the CDR3, the DNA is TGTGCCAGCTCACCATTCGGGTCAGAGACCCAGTACTTC.

This chain joins TRBV12-2 and TRBJ2-3; whether TRBD2, the table's D call, matches the DNA was not checked. TRBV12-2 is designated a pseudogene. This CDR3 region has 16 residues. The DNA for the CDR3 is TGTGCAAGTCGCCCTCCTAGCGGGAGGGCCGGAGATACGCAGTATTTT. It encodes CASRPPSGRAGDTQYF.

The chain links TRBV6-6 to TRBJ1-2; D unresolved. The V and J ends lost 6 bases and 7 bases respectively, with 15 bases between them. Per germline, CDR1 MNHNY and CDR2 SVGAGI (reference sequence). The CDR3 is made up of 13 amino acids. CDR3 DNA sequence: TGTGCCAGCAGGCTCGACGGCACAGTTGGCTACACCTTC. Its translation is CASRLDGTVGYTF.

The chain couples TRBV6-1 to TRBJ2-7; D is possibly TRBD1 or TRBD2 (5 bases each). Germline assignment: CDR1 MNHNS and CDR2 SASEGT. There are 14 residues in the CDR3. V shed 6 bases and J shed 1 base, with 13 bases lying between them. As DNA, the CDR3 is TGTGCCAGCAGACTTTGGGACGGTTCCTACGAGCAGTACTTC. Translation: CASRLWDGSYEQYF.

The rearrangement uses TRBV5-1 and TRBJ1-1; perhaps TRBD1 as D (6 bases). The CDR3 totals 16 residues. Germline V gives CDR1 SGHRS, CDR2 YFSETQ. Trimming left V 4 bases short and J 5 bases short, with 21 bases between. In nucleotides, the CDR3 is TGCGCCAGCAGCCTCCGGGCGGGGGCACTAAGAACTGAAGCTTTCTTT. Residues: CASSLRAGALRTEAFF.

The chain is built from TRBV7-2 and TRBJ2-7, with TRBD1 identical over 8 bases. This CDR3 has 13 amino acids. Unmatched junction bases numbered 3, after V lost 5 bases and J lost 3 bases. In germline, CDR1 is SGHTA, CDR2 FQGNSA. The CDR3 sequence is CASSLGQVYEQYF. CDR3 DNA: TGTGCCAGCAGCCTGGGACAGGTCTACGAGCAGTACTTC.

V is TRBV11-3 and J is TRBJ2-2; no firm D call. The length of the CDR3 is 14 residues. V was pared by 3 bases and J by 1 base, with 6 bases between. Per germline, CDR1 SGHNT and CDR2 YENEEA. CDR3 bases: TGTGCCAGCAGCTTCTCGGGGAACACCGGGGAGCTGTTTTTT. Protein: CASSFSGNTGELFF.

This rearrangement joins TRBV11-2 to TRBJ2-3, with 10 bases aligning to TRBD1. V trimming: 4 bases; J trimming: 8 bases; junction bases outside the gene matches: 12. The germline gives CDR1 SGHAT, CDR2 FQNNGV. The CDR3 runs 16 residues. CDR3 DNA sequence: TGTGCCAGCAGCTACCAGGGGGGACAGGGGCCGGGTACGCAGTATTTT. It is translated as CASSYQGGQGPGTQYF. Together with reference TRBV11-2 and TRBJ2-3, the CDR3 gives the full variable domain: EAGVAQSPRYKIIEKRQSVAFWCNPISGHATLYWYQQILGQGPKLLIQFQNNGVVDDSQLPKDRFSAERLKGVDSTLKIQPAKLEDSAVYLCASSYQGGQGPGTQYFGPGTRLTVL.

About this clone: In the same sample, other DNA sequences code for this CDR3. The chain uses TRBV5-6 and TRBJ2-5; D unclear. There are 11 residues in the CDR3. V was pared by 5 bases and J by 2 bases, with 4 bases between. Germline CDR1 SGHDT, CDR2 YYEEEE. CDR3 loop: CASSLQETQYF. For the CDR3, the DNA is TGTGCCAGCAGTTTACAAGAGACCCAGTACTTC.

The CDR3, as DNA: TGTGCCAGCAGTGAAGCAGGGGGAGAGACCCAGTACTTC. Translating gives CASSEAGGETQYF. The chain recombines TRBV6-4 with TRBJ2-5; 7 bases match TRBD1. This CDR3 has 13 residues. Per germline, CDR1 MRHNA and CDR2 SNTAGT. The V gene end was trimmed by 3 bases and the J gene end by 4 bases; junction bases not matched to a gene: 2.

In its sample, this clone was seen once. This chain uses TRBV6-1 with TRBJ2-1; D is uncertain. Deletions cut 4 bases from V and 6 bases from J, with 7 bases between. The CDR3 is made up of 12 amino acids. Germline lookup yields CDR1 MNHNS and CDR2 SASEGT. The CDR3 here is CASSAKINEQFF. CDR3 sequence (DNA): TGTGCCAGCAGTGCTAAGATCAATGAGCAGTTCTTC.

J is TRBJ1-5 and V is TRBV11-2, with a possible D match to TRBD1 (5 bases). The V and J ends lost 1 base and 6 bases respectively, with 13 bases between them. CDR1 and CDR2 from the germline V gene are SGHAT and FQNNGV. This CDR3 region has 15 residues. In DNA form, the CDR3 reads TGTGCCAGCAGCTTAGCGTGGCAGGGCCGTCAGCCCCAGCATTTT. It translates to CASSLAWQGRQPQHF.

A word on this clone: At the DNA level, this CDR3 is encoded by other sequences in the same sample as well. This rearrangement joins TRBV19 to TRBJ1-5; D perhaps matches TRBD1 (5 bases). Germline CDR1 and CDR2: LNHDA and SQIVND (reference sequence). V lost 1 base and J 7 bases, leaving 5 bases between the germline ends. This CDR3 region has 12 residues. CDR3 sequence reads: CASSIAGQPQHF. The CDR3 nucleotides are TGTGCCAGTAGTATAGCAGGGCAGCCCCAGCATTTT.

J is TRBJ1-1 and V is TRBV27; D may be TRBD1 (6 bases). CDR1 and CDR2 from the germline V gene are MNHEY and SMNVEV (reference sequence). The CDR3 extends over 14 amino acids. V was cut by 8 bases and J by 1 base, with 14 bases left in between. This CDR3 is CASYSRTENTEAFF. The CDR3 DNA reads TGTGCCAGCTACAGTCGGACAGAGAACACTGAAGCTTTCTTT.

The rearrangement uses TRBV27 and TRBJ2-7, with TRBD2 as a possible D gene (7 bases). CDR1 and CDR2 from the germline V gene are MNHEY and SMNVEV (reference sequence). This CDR3 has 13 residues. The V end was cut by 7 bases, the J end by 4 bases, with 14 bases between. CDR3 sequence (DNA): TGTGCCAGCAAGAGGGGGGGTTGGTACGAGCAGTACTTC. Residues: CASKRGGWYEQYF.

J is TRBJ1-2 and V is TRBV2; D gene uncertain. V was shortened by 1 base and J by 5 bases, with 14 bases between the two germline ends. The CDR3 runs 15 residues. Germline V lookup: CDR1 SNHLY, CDR2 FYNNEI. The CDR3 spells CASSEDPTGSYGYTF. CDR3 coding DNA: TGTGCCAGCAGTGAAGACCCAACCGGGTCGTATGGCTACACCTTC.

In this sample, this clone turned up once. The chain joins TRBV10-3 to TRBJ2-3, with D possibly matching TRBD2 (6 bases). Deletions cut 6 bases from V and 2 bases from J, with 9 bases between. Germline V gene data show CDR1 as ENHRY and CDR2 as SYGVKD. The CDR3 contains 13 residues. For the CDR3, the DNA is TGTGCCATCAGGGAGGGCCCCACAGATACGCAGTATTTT. Amino acid sequence: CAIREGPTDTQYF.

In this sample, this clone turned up once. The chain couples TRBV2 to TRBJ1-2, with D unclear. The CDR3 contains 13 residues. V lost 5 bases to trimming and J lost 0 bases, with 7 bases between them. The germline gives CDR1 SNHLY, CDR2 FYNNEI. The CDR3: CASSTGANYGYTF. CDR3 bases: TGTGCCAGCAGTACGGGAGCTAACTATGGCTACACCTTC.

The rearrangement joins TRBV29-1 to TRBJ2-2; 7 bases line up with TRBD1. This CDR3 contains 13 residues. The V segment lost 8 bases and the J segment 4 bases; nucleotides outside the gene matches: 7. Per germline, CDR1 SQVTM and CDR2 ANQGSEA. The CDR3 bases are TGCAGCCTAAGGGACAGAGTCACCGGGGAGCTGTTTTTT. Translated: CSLRDRVTGELFF.

V gene TRBV6-6 combines with J gene TRBJ1-2; D is unclear. This CDR3 comprises 14 residues. Trimming left V 0 bases short and J 8 bases short, with 13 bases between. CDR1 and CDR2 (germline): MNHNY, SVGAGI (reference sequence). CDR3 nucleotide sequence: TGTGCCAGCAGTTACTCGACTGCCGCCGGGGGCTACACCTTC. Amino acid sequence: CASSYSTAAGGYTF.

The gene calls are TRBV21-1 and TRBJ2-7. TRBV21-1 is deemed a pseudogene. The CDR3 totals 9 residues. CDR3 protein: CASSKGQYF. Here the CDR3 DNA reads TGTGCCAGCAGCAAAGGGCAGTACTTC.

V is TRBV5-4 and J is TRBJ2-3, with D perhaps TRBD1 (6 bases). Germline V gene sequence: CDR1 SGHNT, CDR2 YYREEE (reference sequence). Trimming stripped 4 bases from V and 5 bases from J, with 8 bases between. This CDR3 is 12 amino acids long. CDR3 region: CASSQGQDTQYF. The CDR3 DNA reads TGTGCCAGCAGCCAGGGACAAGATACGCAGTATTTT.